Following are 31 T cell receptor beta chains from one sample sequenced in a study of identical twins. TCRdb independently ran MiXCR on the 5' RACE reads; one entry per CDR3 protein. The sample lists about 520,000 distinct CDR3 sequences, less than 25% occurring once. Another study also made use of these data, one on T cells expressing NK-cell markers.

The sample was CD4+ T cells sorted from blood. These TCRs come from a young woman in good health.

This clonotype was recorded a few times. This chain connects TRBV11-2 to TRBJ2-7; D not certain. CDR1 and CDR2 from the germline V gene are SGHAT and FQNNGV. The CDR3 runs to 17 residues. The V gene lost 2 bases and the J gene lost 0 bases, with 17 bases spanning the gap. The CDR3 reads CASSLLRGKRDSYEQYF. The CDR3 DNA follows: TGTGCCAGCAGCTTACTCCGCGGAAAAAGGGACTCCTACGAGCAGTACTTC.

This clonotype was seen a handful of times. This chain connects TRBV10-1 to TRBJ2-3; D ambiguous. Germline V gives CDR1 WNHNN, CDR2 SYGVQD (reference sequence). V was shortened by 6 bases and J by 6 bases, with 13 bases between the two germline ends. The CDR3 runs 13 residues. CDR3 protein: CASSLQHGDTQYF. The CDR3 DNA sequence: TGCGCCAGCAGCCTTCAACATGGGGATACGCAGTATTTT.

This chain connects TRBV18 to TRBJ2-1; a weak D match, TRBD1 (5 bases). With 3 bases removed from V and 7 bases from J, the gap between germline ends came to 13 bases. The CDR3 is 14 amino acids. Germline lookup yields CDR1 KGHSH and CDR2 LQKENI. In DNA, the CDR3 is TGTGCCAGCTCACCTTCCCAGGGAAGGAATGAGCAGTTCTTC. Translated, it gives CASSPSQGRNEQFF.

This chain uses TRBV20-1 with TRBJ2-7; perhaps TRBD1 as D (7 bases). Germline V gene lookup returns CDR1 DFQATT and CDR2 SNEGSKA (reference sequence). Trimming pared 6 bases from V and 2 bases from J, leaving 14 bases between. The CDR3 sequence is 13 residues long. CDR3 coding DNA: TGCAGTGCGAGGGGGCGGGATGCCTACGAGCAGTACTTC. Translating gives CSARGRDAYEQYF.

A few counts support this clonotype. This chain joins TRBV3-1 and TRBJ2-1; 8 bases agree with TRBD2. Germline CDR1 is LGHDT and CDR2 is YNNKEL (reference sequence). The CDR3 is made up of 15 amino acids. V lost 0 bases, J lost 7 bases, and 5 bases stayed unmatched. The CDR3 loop is CASSQEAAGGNEQFF. As DNA, the CDR3 is TGTGCCAGCAGCCAAGAGGCGGCGGGGGGAAATGAGCAGTTCTTC.

In DNA form, the CDR3 reads TGTGCCAGCAGCGTGGGGGCTAGCGTGGCAGATACGCAGTATTTT. Protein sequence: CASSVGASVADTQYF. The rearrangement links TRBV7-2 to TRBJ2-3; D possibly matches TRBD1 or TRBD2 (6 bases each). The CDR3 is 15 residues long. The germline gives CDR1 SGHTA, CDR2 FQGNSA. With 5 bases removed from V and 4 bases from J, the gap between germline ends came to 16 bases.

This rearrangement joins TRBV6-5 to TRBJ2-7; D remains unclear. This CDR3 comprises 13 residues. In germline, CDR1 is MNHEY, CDR2 SVGAGI. V lost 4 bases and J lost 3, with 10 bases in between. DNA for the CDR3: TGTGCCAGCAGTTTGTCCGGTTTCTACGAGCAGTACTTC. Residues: CASSLSGFYEQYF.

This clonotype has just a few counts. V and J are TRBV12-3 or TRBV12-4 and TRBJ2-3, with 11 bases that match TRBD2. The CDR3 has 17 residues. After removal of 3 bases from V and 2 bases from J, the junction contained 7 bases not matched to a gene. CDR3 coding DNA: TGTGCCAGCAGTTTGTCCCATAGCGGGGGGGCCACAGATACGCAGTATTTT. Its protein product is CASSLSHSGGATDTQYF.

The J gene is TRBJ1-5, the V gene TRBV20-1; TRBD1 is a possible D gene (6 bases). From germline, CDR1 is DFQATT and CDR2 SNEGSKA (reference sequence). Between the trimmed V and J ends, which lost 2 bases and 3 bases, there was a span of 11 bases. This CDR3 contains 14 residues. The CDR3 here is CSARQGFYNQPQHF. DNA of the CDR3: TGCAGTGCTAGACAGGGGTTTTACAATCAGCCCCAGCATTTT.

Only a few counts were recorded for this clonotype. V and J are TRBV6-5 and TRBJ1-2; TRBD1 is a possible D gene (5 bases). Germline V gives CDR1 MNHEY, CDR2 SVGAGI. The CDR3 length is 12 residues. Trimming removed 7 bases at V and 3 bases at J, with 9 bases between. CDR3: CASTSGDYGYTF. The CDR3 coding sequence is TGTGCCAGCACTTCGGGGGACTATGGCTACACCTTC.

The rearrangement links TRBV20-1 to TRBJ2-3; the match to TRBD2 covers 7 bases. The trim removed 6 bases at V and 5 bases at J, leaving 5 bases unmatched. This CDR3 has 12 residues. Germline V lookup: CDR1 DFQATT, CDR2 SNEGSKA (reference sequence). CDR3 residues: CSARPGGDTQYF. The CDR3 DNA reads as TGCAGTGCCCGCCCGGGGGGAGATACGCAGTATTTT.

This clonotype showed up just a few times. The CDR3 sequence is CASNPRQGGTEAFF. DNA of the CDR3: TGTGCCAGCAACCCCCGACAGGGGGGAACTGAAGCTTTCTTT. The chain links TRBV2 to TRBJ1-1, with 9 bases fitting TRBD1. From germline, CDR1 is SNHLY and CDR2 FYNNEI. This CDR3 is 14 amino acids long. J was trimmed by 5 bases and V by 7 bases; bases with no gene match: 8.

The V and J genes are TRBV7-3 and TRBJ1-1, with TRBD1 matching 7 bases. V was pared by 2 bases and J by 3 bases, with 3 bases of the junction left unmatched. Germline V gene lookup returns CDR1 SGHTA and CDR2 FQGTGA. CDR3 length: 14 amino acids. CDR3 region: CASSLAGQYTEAFF. The CDR3 nucleotides read TGTGCCAGCAGCTTAGCGGGACAGTACACTGAAGCTTTCTTT.

Written as DNA, the CDR3 is TGCGCCAGCCGGAGCTTAACGGGGCGGGAGACCCAGTACTTC. Translation gives CASRSLTGRETQYF. The chain carries TRBV5-1 and TRBJ2-5; D could derive from TRBD1 or TRBD2 (5 bases each). The CDR3 extends over 14 amino acids. V was clipped by 7 bases and J by 5 bases, with 18 bases between them. The germline gives CDR1 SGHRS, CDR2 YFSETQ.

This sequence joins TRBV7-9 and TRBJ2-7; TRBD2 matches 11 bases. In germline, CDR1 is SEHNR, CDR2 FQNEAQ (reference sequence). With V trimmed by 2 bases and J by 7 bases, 4 bases remained unmatched. The CDR3 spans 14 residues. CDR3: CASSLTSGSWEQYF. CDR3 DNA: TGTGCCAGCAGCTTAACTAGCGGGAGTTGGGAGCAGTACTTC. Together with reference TRBV7-9 and TRBJ2-7, the CDR3 gives the full variable domain: DTGVSQNPRHKITKRGQNVTFRCDPISEHNRLYWYRQTLGQGPEFLTYFQNEAQLEKSRLLSDRFSAERPKGSFSTLEIQRTEQGDSAMYLCASSLTSGSWEQYFGPGTRLTVT.

CDR3 region: CASSPPGQGALQPQHF. In DNA form, the CDR3 reads TGTGCCAGCAGTCCGCCGGGACAGGGGGCTCTTCAGCCCCAGCATTTT. The rearrangement links TRBV6-1 to TRBJ1-5; 12 bases align to TRBD1. This CDR3 has 16 amino acids. The V gene's germline CDR1 is MNHNS and CDR2 SASEGT. Losses at the gene ends were 5 bases for V and 6 bases for J; bases not matched to a gene: 8.

The rearrangement uses TRBV12-3 or TRBV12-4 and TRBJ2-7; D is possibly TRBD2 (5 bases). V was pared by 6 bases and J by 7 bases, with 10 bases between. CDR3 length equals 11 residues. CDR3 loop: CASRYRGEQYF. The CDR3 DNA sequence: TGTGCCAGCAGATACAGAGGGGAGCAGTACTTC.

Comments on this clonotype: The junction departs from germline at one end; a sequencing error may be responsible. The rearrangement links TRBV12-3 or TRBV12-4 to TRBJ2-5; TRBD2 is a possible D gene (7 bases). This CDR3 contains 13 residues. CDR3 DNA: TGTGTCAGCAGTTCTTCAGGGGAGGGGACCCAGTACTTC. It codes for CVSSSSGEGTQYF.

This clonotype came up a few times. The chain recombines TRBV5-4 with TRBJ2-3; unclear D gene. V shed 4 bases and J shed 4 bases, with 13 bases lying between them. The CDR3 is 14 amino acids. Germline V gene sequence: CDR1 SGHNT, CDR2 YYREEE (reference sequence). The CDR3 sequence is CASSGVARADTQYF. The CDR3 DNA follows: TGTGCCAGCAGCGGGGTCGCTAGGGCAGATACGCAGTATTTT. The whole variable domain, remainder taken from reference TRBV5-4 and TRBJ2-3, is ETGVTQSPTHLIKTRGQQVTLRCSSQSGHNTVSWYQQALGQGPQFIFQYYREEENGRGNFPPRFSGLQFPNYSSELNVNALELDDSALYLCASSGVARADTQYFGPGTRLTVL.

This clonotype has only a few counts. The chain links TRBV5-5 to TRBJ2-7; 12 nucleotides line up with TRBD2. The CDR3 covers 16 residues. V gave up 3 bases and J gave up 3 bases; unmatched junction bases: 7. Per germline, CDR1 SGHKS and CDR2 YYEKEE (reference sequence). CDR3 DNA: TGTGCCAGCAGCTACCTAGCGGGGGGGCATGGCTACGAGCAGTACTTC. This codes for CASSYLAGGHGYEQYF. The full variable domain, rest sourced from reference TRBV5-5 and TRBJ2-7, is DAGVTQSPTHLIKTRGQQVTLRCSPISGHKSVSWYQQVLGQGPQFIFQYYEKEERGRGNFPDRFSARQFPNYSSELNVNALLLGDSALYLCASSYLAGGHGYEQYFGPGTRLTVT.

This clonotype occurred a few times. The chain is built from TRBV6-1 and TRBJ2-1; 7 nucleotides align to TRBD2. The J segment lost 1 base and the V segment lost 2 bases, leaving 8 bases of the junction unmatched. The CDR3 runs to 17 residues. Germline V lookup: CDR1 MNHNS, CDR2 SASEGT. CDR3 protein: CASSEYLGAGSYNEQFF. As DNA, the CDR3 is TGTGCCAGCAGTGAATATTTGGGAGCGGGGTCCTACAATGAGCAGTTCTTC.

This clonotype turned up a few times. The DNA of the CDR3 is TGTGCCAGCACCCTAAGAGTTAGCGGGGAAAATGAGCAGTTCTTC. As protein: CASTLRVSGENEQFF. The chain employs TRBV12-3 or TRBV12-4 and TRBJ2-1; 8 bases match TRBD2. The CDR3 length is 15 residues. Trimming removed 7 bases from V and 7 bases from J; junction bases left unmatched: 12.

The V gene is TRBV6-6, the J gene TRBJ1-4; D gene unclear. V was cut by 7 bases and J by 4 bases, with 4 bases left in between. Germline values: CDR1 MNHNY, CDR2 SVGAGI (reference sequence). The CDR3 loop spans 11 amino acids. The CDR3 sequence is CASIGNEKLFF. For the CDR3, the DNA is TGTGCCAGCATCGGTAATGAAAAACTGTTTTTT.

The chain couples TRBV6-1 to TRBJ1-4, with D perhaps matching TRBD1 (6 bases). In germline, CDR1 is MNHNS, CDR2 SASEGT. The CDR3 has 14 residues. The V end was cut by 6 bases, the J end by 5 bases, with 13 bases between. The CDR3 region has the DNA TGTGCCAGCAGGGGGGGGCAGTCAAATGAAAAACTGTTTTTT. Encoded protein: CASRGGQSNEKLFF.

The chain uses TRBV30 and TRBJ2-2; D gene unclear. This CDR3 comprises 14 residues. V lost 0 bases and J lost 2, with 7 bases in between. CDR1 and CDR2 (germline): GTSNPN, SVGIG (reference sequence). CDR3 in amino acids: CAWSVHPNTGELFF. In DNA, the CDR3 is TGTGCCTGGAGTGTACACCCCAACACCGGGGAGCTGTTTTTT.

The chain uses TRBV4-2 and TRBJ2-7; possibly TRBD1 for D (5 bases). Germline values: CDR1 LGHNA, CDR2 YNFKEQ. Trimming shortened V by 3 bases and J by 3 bases, and 15 bases separated the two germline ends. There are 15 residues in the CDR3. CDR3 DNA sequence: TGTGCCAGCAGCCAGAAAACACAGGAAAACTACGAGCAGTACTTC. Translated, it gives CASSQKTQENYEQYF.

This clonotype was counted only a few times. V usage is TRBV21-1 and J usage is TRBJ2-1; whether TRBD2, the table's D call, matches the DNA was not checked. TRBV21-1 is listed as a pseudogene. The CDR3 extends over 12 amino acids. The CDR3 region has the DNA TGTGCCAGCAGCAAATGGGCGGGCTTGGGATTCTTC. Translated, it gives CASSKWAGLGFF.

This clonotype has just a few counts. The rearrangement links TRBV29-1 to TRBJ2-1; D perhaps matches TRBD2 (7 bases). Germline loops: CDR1 SQVTM, CDR2 ANQGSEA. The CDR3 length is 14 residues. V shed 8 bases and J shed 4 bases, with 18 bases lying between them. The CDR3 here is CSLLGGGGYNEQFF. The DNA of the CDR3 is TGCAGCCTCCTTGGAGGGGGGGGGTACAATGAGCAGTTCTTC.

The chain recombines TRBV29-1 with TRBJ2-2, with unresolved D. This CDR3 has 12 residues. Germline V gene lookup returns CDR1 SQVTM and CDR2 ANQGSEA. V lost 4 bases to trimming and J lost 6 bases, with 9 bases between them. CDR3 coding DNA: TGCAGCGTTGGCTCGTTGGCCGGGGAGCTGTTTTTT. Translation gives CSVGSLAGELFF.

This clonotype has a handful of counts. V and J are TRBV7-9 and TRBJ1-2, with 8 bases identical to TRBD1. The CDR3 consists of 12 residues. Germline CDR1 and CDR2: SEHNR and FQNEAQ (reference sequence). V gave up 6 bases and J gave up 7 bases; unmatched junction bases: 4. In DNA, the CDR3 is TGTGCCAGCAGGAATGGACAGGGTGGCTACACCTTC. It yields the protein CASRNGQGGYTF.

This clonotype occurred a few times. The junction and the germline gene differ at one end; a read error may be behind it. The rearrangement uses TRBV7-2 and TRBJ1-5; 9 bases fit TRBD1. Germline V gene data show CDR1 as SGHTA and CDR2 as FQGNSA. CDR3 length: 12 residues. CDR3 amino acids: CASSLDGTGKNF. For the CDR3, the DNA is TGTGCCAGCAGCTTAGATGGGACAGGGAAAAATTTT.